This is a list of T cell receptor beta chains from one sample in a study of blood T cell repertoires in COVID-19. TCRdb's table, derived via immunoSEQ multiplex PCR, lists solely in-frame clones and lacks some. The sample lists roughly 190,000 clones; almost 85% were seen once. The sample taken for sequencing was peripheral blood. Source of these receptors: a woman between 70 and 85 years old with active or convalescent COVID-19. The CDR3 runs from the conserved cysteine through the conserved F or W. D genes are given only for firm matches. Size is stated for part of the rows, as once, few or many counts, or as a class when the clone is expanded.

abundance	v_gene	d_gene	j_gene	CDR3aa	CDR3nt
NA	TRBV5-4	TRBD1	TRBJ1-2	CASSLPGQGYGYTF	TGTGCCAGCAGCTTACCAGGACAGGGATATGGCTACACCTTC
NA	TRBV5-1	TRBD2	TRBJ2-1	CASRGGLAFDEQFF	TGCGCCAGCAGAGGGGGACTAGCCTTCGATGAGCAGTTCTTC
NA	TRBV28	NA	TRBJ1-1	CASSFPEPMNTEAFF	TGTGCCAGCAGTTTTCCGGAGCCCATGAACACTGAAGCTTTCTTT
NA	TRBV5-1	TRBD2	TRBJ2-7	CASSPRDSGRRQQYF	TGCGCCAGCAGCCCTCGTGATAGCGGGAGGAGGCAGCAGTACTTC
NA	TRBV19	NA	TRBJ1-5	CASRQSGNQPQHF	TGTGCCAGTAGACAAAGTGGCAATCAGCCCCAGCATTTT
NA	TRBV11-3	NA	TRBJ2-1	CASSPLRGNSYNEQFF	TGTGCCAGCAGCCCCTTGCGGGGCAACTCCTACAATGAGCAGTTCTTC
NA	TRBV28	NA	TRBJ2-2	CASREFVGELFF	TGTGCCAGCCGGGAGTTTGTCGGGGAGCTGTTTTTT
NA	TRBV6-5	NA	TRBJ1-4	CASRPVGHNEKLFF	TGTGCCAGCCGTCCGGTGGGGCATAATGAAAAACTGTTTTTT
once	TRBV11-2	TRBD2	TRBJ2-3	CASTRGGTQYF	TGTGCCAGCACTCGCGGGGGGACGCAGTATTTT
NA	TRBV19	NA	TRBJ2-7	CASSSISGFGPYEQYF	TGTGCCAGTAGTTCGATTAGCGGTTTCGGCCCCTACGAGCAGTACTTC
NA	TRBV6-6	TRBD2	TRBJ2-5	CASSGWKQETQYF	TGTGCCAGTAGCGGGTGGAAACAAGAGACCCAGTACTTC
NA	TRBV9	TRBD1	TRBJ1-3	CASSLGQGVGNTIYF	TGTGCCAGCAGCTTGGGACAGGGAGTAGGAAACACCATATATTTT
few	TRBV7-2	TRBD2	TRBJ2-1	CASSLLASGRANEQFF	TGTGCCAGCAGCCTACTGGCTAGCGGGAGGGCGAATGAGCAGTTCTTC
NA	TRBV5-1	TRBD2	TRBJ2-3	CASSPGTSGSYTQYF	TGCGCCAGCAGCCCGGGGACTAGCGGTTCCTATACGCAGTATTTT
NA	TRBV19	TRBD2	TRBJ2-1	CASRPWWTSGTRDEQFF	TGTGCCAGTCGCCCATGGTGGACTAGCGGGACGAGAGATGAGCAGTTCTTC
NA	TRBV30	TRBD1	TRBJ1-2	CAWSGGQDYGYTF	TGTGCCTGGAGTGGGGGACAGGACTATGGCTACACCTTC
NA	TRBV29-1	TRBD1	TRBJ2-7	CSVEARQGYEQYF	TGCAGCGTTGAAGCTAGACAGGGATACGAGCAGTACTTC
many	TRBV6-1	NA	TRBJ1-4	CASSEGQDIEKLFF	TGTGCCAGCAGTGAAGGACAGGACATTGAAAAACTGTTTTTT
NA	TRBV5-1	TRBD2	TRBJ2-5	CASGLAGGQETQYF	TGCGCCAGCGGACTAGCGGGGGGGCAAGAGACCCAGTACTTC
NA	TRBV11-3	TRBD2	TRBJ2-3	CASSSRGTSGTDTQYF	TGTGCCAGCAGCTCCCGCGGGACTAGCGGAACAGATACGCAGTATTTT
NA	TRBV18	NA	TRBJ1-6	CASSPSRDSPLHF	TGTGCCAGCTCACCCTCCAGGGATTCACCCCTCCACTTT
NA	TRBV3-1/TRBV3-2	TRBD2	TRBJ2-5	CASSQGGGSRETQYF	TGTGCCAGCAGCCAAGGGGGGGGGTCGAGGGAGACCCAGTACTTC
NA	TRBV19	TRBD2	TRBJ2-1	CASKGGTSGRATPYNEQFF	TGTGCCAGTAAAGGGGGGACTAGCGGGAGGGCCACCCCCTACAATGAGCAGTTCTTC
NA	TRBV5-1	NA	TRBJ2-1	CASSPGLPSRYNEQFF	TGCGCCAGCAGCCCGGGACTCCCATCCCGATACAATGAGCAGTTCTTC
NA	TRBV5-1	TRBD2	TRBJ2-3	CASSSFTSGTDTQYF	TGCGCCAGCAGCTCCTTTACTAGCGGCACAGATACGCAGTATTTT
NA	TRBV24-1	TRBD2	TRBJ2-3	CATSDPPWREGPSTDTQYF	TGTGCCACCAGTGACCCCCCCTGGCGGGAGGGCCCCAGCACAGATACGCAGTATTTT
NA	TRBV28	NA	TRBJ1-2	CASRPEGGNYGYTF	TGTGCCAGCAGACCAGAGGGAGGGAACTATGGCTACACCTTC
NA	TRBV24-1	TRBD1	TRBJ1-2	CATSDRQGGVGGYTF	TGTGCCACCAGTGATCGACAGGGAGGTGTAGGTGGCTACACCTTC
NA	TRBV11-2	NA	TRBJ1-1	CASSLDHRASTEAFF	TGTGCCAGCAGCTTAGACCACAGGGCTTCTACTGAAGCTTTCTTT
few	TRBV6-5	TRBD1	TRBJ1-5	CASEDPDRVSMPQHF	TGTGCCAGCGAGGATCCGGACAGGGTATCGATGCCCCAGCATTTT
NA	TRBV28	NA	TRBJ2-5	CASSPRGLDRETQYF	TGTGCCAGCAGTCCTCGAGGACTTGATAGGGAGACCCAGTACTTC
NA	TRBV12-5	NA	TRBJ2-1	CASGLSRFGGRRSYNEQFF	TGTGCTAGTGGTTTGAGTCGGTTCGGCGGCCGACGCTCCTACAATGAGCAGTTCTTC
NA	TRBV10-2	NA	TRBJ2-5	CASSVSGVIETQYF	TGCGCCAGCAGTGTTTCAGGGGTCATAGAGACCCAGTACTTC
few	TRBV28	NA	TRBJ2-1	CASSLRASEQFF	TGTGCCAGCAGTTTGAGGGCCAGTGAGCAGTTCTTC
NA	TRBV18	NA	TRBJ2-1	CASSIRVGTYNEQFF	TGTGCCAGCTCAATACGGGTAGGAACTTACAATGAGCAGTTCTTC
once	TRBV11-2	TRBD2	TRBJ2-1	CASSLAPFSGRRNEQFF	TGTGCCAGCAGCTTAGCCCCCTTTAGCGGGAGAAGGAATGAGCAGTTCTTC
NA	TRBV7-9	NA	TRBJ2-7	CASTGGRGGEQYF	TGTGCCAGCACCGGAGGCAGGGGCGGCGAGCAGTACTTC
NA	TRBV5-5	NA	TRBJ2-7	CASIVTGSAYEQYF	TGTGCCAGCATCGTAACAGGGTCCGCCTACGAGCAGTACTTC
NA	TRBV24-1	NA	TRBJ2-7	CATSDPSTGYGQYF	TGTGCCACCAGTGATCCGTCGACTGGATACGGGCAGTACTTC
NA	TRBV25-1	NA	TRBJ1-1	CASSAFQGTEAFF	TGTGCCAGCAGTGCGTTTCAGGGCACTGAAGCTTTCTTT
NA	TRBV13	NA	TRBJ2-5	CASSLSEETQYF	TGTGCCAGCAGCTTATCAGAAGAGACCCAGTACTTC
NA	TRBV19	NA	TRBJ1-1	CASSISALGATEAFF	TGTGCCAGTAGTATATCGGCCCTGGGAGCCACTGAAGCTTTCTTT
NA	TRBV29-1	NA	TRBJ2-1	CSVDRGGRSGALHHNEQFF	TGCAGCGTTGACAGAGGGGGTCGATCAGGTGCCCTCCACCACAATGAGCAGTTCTTC
NA	TRBV4-1	NA	TRBJ2-2	CASSQDRGPTGELFF	TGCGCCAGCAGCCAAGATAGAGGGCCCACCGGGGAGCTGTTTTTT
NA	TRBV10-3	NA	TRBJ1-5	CAISEFPSRGGGNNQPQHF	TGTGCCATCAGTGAGTTCCCGTCTAGGGGAGGGGGGAACAATCAGCCCCAGCATTTT
NA	TRBV2	NA	TRBJ2-7	CASGAARTYEQYF	TGTGCCAGCGGGGCCGCTCGCACCTACGAGCAGTACTTC
NA	TRBV9	NA	TRBJ1-3	CASGSTGTGNTIYF	TGTGCCAGCGGAAGTACAGGGACCGGAAACACCATATATTTT
NA	TRBV7-3	NA	TRBJ2-3	CASSFLSADTQYF	TGTGCCAGCAGCTTTTTATCGGCAGATACGCAGTATTTT
NA	TRBV20-1	NA	TRBJ1-2	CSATGAYGYTF	TGCAGTGCTACAGGGGCGTATGGCTACACCTTC
NA	TRBV5-1	NA	TRBJ2-2	CASSLRAANTGELFF	TGCGCCAGCAGCTTGAGAGCGGCGAACACCGGGGAGCTGTTTTTT
NA	TRBV11-3	NA	TRBJ2-1	CASSLEERGEQFF	TGTGCCAGCAGCTTAGAAGAAAGGGGTGAGCAGTTCTTC
NA	TRBV4-1	NA	TRBJ2-3	CASSQAGTDTQYF	TGCGCCAGCAGCCAAGCCGGCACAGATACGCAGTATTTT
NA	TRBV24-1	NA	TRBJ2-3	CATSDFGHGGDTQYF	TGTGCCACCAGTGATTTCGGGCACGGCGGGGATACGCAGTATTTT
NA	TRBV7-3	TRBD1	TRBJ2-2	CASAGAGGLGGELFF	TGTGCCAGCGCCGGGGCAGGGGGCTTAGGCGGGGAGCTGTTTTTT
NA	TRBV5-1	NA	TRBJ2-5	CASSRAGGETQYF	TGCGCCAGCAGCCGGGCGGGTGGAGAGACCCAGTACTTC
NA	TRBV3-1/TRBV3-2	NA	TRBJ2-7	CASSQRSSYEQYF	TGTGCCAGCAGCCAGAGGAGCTCCTACGAGCAGTACTTC
NA	TRBV28	NA	TRBJ2-5	CASSSQGIRDF	TGTGCCAGCAGTTCACAGGGAATCCGGGACTTC
few	TRBV3-1/TRBV3-2	TRBD1	TRBJ2-2	CASSQMGQGLKTGELFF	TGTGCCAGCAGCCAAATGGGACAGGGCCTCAAGACCGGGGAGCTGTTTTTT
NA	TRBV5-4	NA	TRBJ2-6	CASSSPGPGANVLTF	TGTGCCAGCAGCTCCCCAGGGCCTGGGGCCAACGTCCTGACTTTC
once	TRBV6-1	NA	TRBJ2-1	CASSEALQDEQFF	TGTGCCAGCAGTGAGGCCTTACAGGATGAGCAGTTCTTC